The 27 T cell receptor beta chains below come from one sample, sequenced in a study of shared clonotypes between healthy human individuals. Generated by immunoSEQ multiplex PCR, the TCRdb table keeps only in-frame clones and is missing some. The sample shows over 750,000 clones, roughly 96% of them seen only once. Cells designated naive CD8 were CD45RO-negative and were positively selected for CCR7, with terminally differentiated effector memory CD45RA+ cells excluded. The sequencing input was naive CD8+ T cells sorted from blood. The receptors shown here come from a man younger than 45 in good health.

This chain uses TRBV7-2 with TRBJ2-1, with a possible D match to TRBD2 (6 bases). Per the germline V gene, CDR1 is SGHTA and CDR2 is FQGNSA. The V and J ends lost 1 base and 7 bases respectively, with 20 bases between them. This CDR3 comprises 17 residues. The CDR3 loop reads CASSLVSPLRGINEQFF. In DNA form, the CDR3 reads TGTGCCAGCAGCTTAGTCTCCCCCTTGCGGGGTATTAATGAGCAGTTCTTC.

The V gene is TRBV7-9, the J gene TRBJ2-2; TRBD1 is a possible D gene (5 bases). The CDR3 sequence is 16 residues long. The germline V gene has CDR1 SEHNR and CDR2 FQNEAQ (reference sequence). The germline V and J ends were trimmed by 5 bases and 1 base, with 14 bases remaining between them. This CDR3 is CASSPDQGWNTGELFF. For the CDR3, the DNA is TGTGCCAGCAGCCCGGATCAGGGATGGAACACCGGGGAGCTGTTTTTT.

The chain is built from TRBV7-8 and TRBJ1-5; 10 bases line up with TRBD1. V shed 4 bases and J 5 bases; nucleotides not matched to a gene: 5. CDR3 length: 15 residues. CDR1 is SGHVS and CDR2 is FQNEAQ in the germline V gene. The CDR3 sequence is CASSSGTGVDQPQHF. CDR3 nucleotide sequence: TGTGCCAGCAGCTCCGGGACAGGGGTCGATCAGCCCCAGCATTTT.

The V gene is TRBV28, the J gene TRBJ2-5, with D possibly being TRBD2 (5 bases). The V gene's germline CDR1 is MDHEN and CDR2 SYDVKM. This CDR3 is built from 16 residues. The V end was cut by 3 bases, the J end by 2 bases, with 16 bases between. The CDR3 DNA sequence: TGTGCCAGCAGTTTTGAGGGAATCCCGCCGCAAGAGACCCAGTACTTC. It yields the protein CASSFEGIPPQETQYF. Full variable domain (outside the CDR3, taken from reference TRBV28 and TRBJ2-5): DVKVTQSSRYLVKRTGEKVFLECVQDMDHENMFWYRQDPGLGLRLIYFSYDVKMKEKGDIPEGYSVSREKKERFSLILESASTNQTSMYLCASSFEGIPPQETQYFGPGTRLLVL.

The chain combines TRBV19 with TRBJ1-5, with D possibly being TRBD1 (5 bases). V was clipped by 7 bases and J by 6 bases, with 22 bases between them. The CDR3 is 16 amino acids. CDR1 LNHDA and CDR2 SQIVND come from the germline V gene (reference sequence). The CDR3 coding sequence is TGTGCCAGTATCCCCCGAACAGGAGGGGCAGTTCAGCCCCAGCATTTT. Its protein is CASIPRTGGAVQPQHF.

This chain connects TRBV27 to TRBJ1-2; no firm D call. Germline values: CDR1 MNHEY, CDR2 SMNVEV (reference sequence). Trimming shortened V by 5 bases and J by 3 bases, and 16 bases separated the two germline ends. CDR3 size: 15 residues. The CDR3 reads CASSPLTAPHYGYTF. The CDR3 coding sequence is TGTGCCAGCAGTCCATTGACGGCTCCACACTATGGCTACACCTTC.

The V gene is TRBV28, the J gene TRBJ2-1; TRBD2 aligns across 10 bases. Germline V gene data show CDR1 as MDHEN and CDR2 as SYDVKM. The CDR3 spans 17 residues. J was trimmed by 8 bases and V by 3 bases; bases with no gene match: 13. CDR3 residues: CASSFWSSGSVQDEQFF. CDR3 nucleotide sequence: TGTGCCAGCAGTTTCTGGTCTAGCGGGAGTGTACAGGATGAGCAGTTCTTC.

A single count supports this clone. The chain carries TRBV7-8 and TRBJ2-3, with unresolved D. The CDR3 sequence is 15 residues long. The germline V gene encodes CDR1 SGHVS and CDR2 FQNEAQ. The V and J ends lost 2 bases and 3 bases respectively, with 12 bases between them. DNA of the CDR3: TGTGCCAGCAGCTTATTCCCGTCGGAGACAGATACGCAGTATTTT. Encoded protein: CASSLFPSETDTQYF. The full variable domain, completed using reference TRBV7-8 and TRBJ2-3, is GAGVSQSPRYKVAKRGQDVALRCDPISGHVSLFWYQQALGQGPEFLTYFQNEAQLDKSGLPSDRFFAERPEGSVSTLKIQRTQQEDSAVYLCASSLFPSETDTQYFGPGTRLTVL.

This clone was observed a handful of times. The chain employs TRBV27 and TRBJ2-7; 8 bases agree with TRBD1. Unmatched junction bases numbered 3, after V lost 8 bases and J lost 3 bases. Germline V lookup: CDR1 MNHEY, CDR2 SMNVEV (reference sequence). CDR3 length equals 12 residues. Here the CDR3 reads CASQGQGYEQYF. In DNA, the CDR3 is TGTGCCAGCCAAGGACAGGGCTACGAGCAGTACTTC.

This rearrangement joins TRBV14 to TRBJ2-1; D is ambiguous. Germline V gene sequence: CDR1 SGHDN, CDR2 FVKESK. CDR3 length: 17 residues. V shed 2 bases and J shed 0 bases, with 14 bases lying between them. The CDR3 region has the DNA TGTGCCAGCAGCCAAATCAGAGACTCTGACTCCTACAATGAGCAGTTCTTC. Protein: CASSQIRDSDSYNEQFF.

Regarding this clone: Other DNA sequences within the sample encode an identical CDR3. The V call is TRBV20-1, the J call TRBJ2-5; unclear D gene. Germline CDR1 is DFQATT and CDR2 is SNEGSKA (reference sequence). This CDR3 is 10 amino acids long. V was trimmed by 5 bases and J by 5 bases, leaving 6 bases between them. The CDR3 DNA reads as TGCAGTGCTTTTTTGGAGACCCAGTACTTC. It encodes CSAFLETQYF.

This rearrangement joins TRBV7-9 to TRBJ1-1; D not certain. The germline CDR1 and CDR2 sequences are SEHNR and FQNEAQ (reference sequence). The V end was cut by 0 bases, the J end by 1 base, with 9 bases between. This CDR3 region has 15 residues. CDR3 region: CASSLAVAPNTEAFF. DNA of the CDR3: TGTGCCAGCAGCTTAGCAGTGGCCCCGAACACTGAAGCTTTCTTT.

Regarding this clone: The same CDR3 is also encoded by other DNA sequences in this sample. CDR3 sequence reads: CASRANYGYTF. CDR3 nucleotide sequence: TGTGCCAGCCGAGCTAACTATGGCTACACCTTC. The V gene is TRBV9, the J gene TRBJ1-2; D is unclear. V was cut by 7 bases and J by 0 bases, with 4 bases left in between. Germline V gene data show CDR1 as SGDLS and CDR2 as YYNGEE. The CDR3 length is 11 residues.

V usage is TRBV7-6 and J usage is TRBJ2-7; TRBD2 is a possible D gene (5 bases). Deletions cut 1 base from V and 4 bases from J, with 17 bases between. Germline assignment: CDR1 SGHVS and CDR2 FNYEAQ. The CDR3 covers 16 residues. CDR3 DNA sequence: TGTGCCAGCAGCTTAGGCGCACCTAGCCTCCCTTACGAGCAGTACTTC. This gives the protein CASSLGAPSLPYEQYF.

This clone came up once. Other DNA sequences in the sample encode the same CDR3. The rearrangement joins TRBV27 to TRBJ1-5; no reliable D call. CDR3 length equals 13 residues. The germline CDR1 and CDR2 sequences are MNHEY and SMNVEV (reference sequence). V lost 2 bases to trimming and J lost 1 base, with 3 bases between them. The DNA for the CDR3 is TGTGCCAGCAGTTTAGGAAGCAATCAGCCCCAGCATTTT. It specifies CASSLGSNQPQHF.

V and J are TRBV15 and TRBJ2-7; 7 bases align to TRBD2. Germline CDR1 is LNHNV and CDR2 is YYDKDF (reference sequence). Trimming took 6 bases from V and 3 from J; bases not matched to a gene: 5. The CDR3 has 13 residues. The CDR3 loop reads CATSHKRGYEQYF. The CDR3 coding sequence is TGTGCCACCAGTCATAAGCGGGGCTACGAGCAGTACTTC.

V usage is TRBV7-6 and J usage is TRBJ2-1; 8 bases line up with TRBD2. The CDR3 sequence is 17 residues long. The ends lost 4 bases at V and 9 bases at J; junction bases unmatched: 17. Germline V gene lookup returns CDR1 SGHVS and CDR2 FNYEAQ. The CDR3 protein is CASSSDSLPAGVSEQFF. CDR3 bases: TGTGCCAGCAGCTCTGACTCTTTGCCAGCGGGAGTTAGTGAGCAGTTCTTC.

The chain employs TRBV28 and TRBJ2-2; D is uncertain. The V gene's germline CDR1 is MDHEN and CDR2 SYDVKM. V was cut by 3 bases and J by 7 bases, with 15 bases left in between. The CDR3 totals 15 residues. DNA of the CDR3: TGTGCCAGCAGTTTGATAGTTGGGATGGGCGGGGAGCTGTTTTTT. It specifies CASSLIVGMGGELFF.

CDR3 residues: CASLNEQFF. The CDR3 DNA sequence: TGTGCCAGCCTCAATGAGCAGTTCTTC. The chain uses TRBV2 and TRBJ2-1, with D unresolved. Germline V gene lookup returns CDR1 SNHLY and CDR2 FYNNEI. V was shortened by 8 bases and J by 6 bases, with 2 bases between the two germline ends. The CDR3 covers 9 residues.

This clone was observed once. The CDR3 coding sequence is TGTGCCAGCAGCGAAACAGGGATTAACTATGGCTACACCTTC. The encoded protein is CASSETGINYGYTF. This sequence joins TRBV5-4 and TRBJ1-2; D might be TRBD1 (6 bases). V lost 4 bases to trimming and J lost 1 base, with 11 bases between them. Germline V gene lookup returns CDR1 SGHNT and CDR2 YYREEE (reference sequence). The CDR3 covers 14 residues. Supplemented by reference TRBV5-4 and TRBJ1-2, the full variable domain reads ETGVTQSPTHLIKTRGQQVTLRCSSQSGHNTVSWYQQALGQGPQFIFQYYREEENGRGNFPPRFSGLQFPNYSSELNVNALELDDSALYLCASSETGINYGYTFGSGTRLTVV.

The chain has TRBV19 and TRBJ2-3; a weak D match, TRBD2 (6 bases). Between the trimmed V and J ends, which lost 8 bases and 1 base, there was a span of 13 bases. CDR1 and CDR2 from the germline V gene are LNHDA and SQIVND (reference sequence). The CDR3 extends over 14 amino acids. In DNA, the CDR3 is TGTGCCAGTCAGGAGCGGAGGGGCACAGATACGCAGTATTTT. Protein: CASQERRGTDTQYF.

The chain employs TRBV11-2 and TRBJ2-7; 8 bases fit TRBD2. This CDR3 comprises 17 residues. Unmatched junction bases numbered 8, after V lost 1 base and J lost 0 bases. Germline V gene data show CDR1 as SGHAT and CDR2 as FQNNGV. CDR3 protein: CASSLGPSGLSSYEQYF. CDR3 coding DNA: TGTGCCAGCAGCTTAGGGCCTAGCGGGCTTAGCTCCTACGAGCAGTACTTC.

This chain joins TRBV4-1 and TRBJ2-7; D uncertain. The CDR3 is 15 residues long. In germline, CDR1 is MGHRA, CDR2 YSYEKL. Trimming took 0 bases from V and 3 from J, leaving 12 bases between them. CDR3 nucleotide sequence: TGCGCCAGCAGCCAAGATAGCCCAGGAAACTACGAGCAGTACTTC. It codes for CASSQDSPGNYEQYF.

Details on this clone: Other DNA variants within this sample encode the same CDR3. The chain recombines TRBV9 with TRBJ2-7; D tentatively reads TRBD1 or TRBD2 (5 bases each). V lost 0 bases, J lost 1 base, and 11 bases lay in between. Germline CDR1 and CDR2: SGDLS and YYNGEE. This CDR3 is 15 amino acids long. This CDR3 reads CASSVEGTPSYEQYF. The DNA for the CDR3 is TGTGCCAGCAGCGTAGAAGGGACCCCTTCCTACGAGCAGTACTTC. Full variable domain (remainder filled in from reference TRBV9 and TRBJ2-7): DSGVTQTPKHLITATGQRVTLRCSPRSGDLSVYWYQQSLDQGLQFLIQYYNGEERAKGNILERFSAQQFPDLHSELNLSSLELGDSALYFCASSVEGTPSYEQYFGPGTRLTVT.

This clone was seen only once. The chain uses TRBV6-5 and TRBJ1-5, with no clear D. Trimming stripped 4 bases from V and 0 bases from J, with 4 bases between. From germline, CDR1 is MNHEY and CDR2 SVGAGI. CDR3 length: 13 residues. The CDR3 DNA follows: TGTGCCAGCAGTTCGTATAGCAATCAGCCCCAGCATTTT. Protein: CASSSYSNQPQHF.

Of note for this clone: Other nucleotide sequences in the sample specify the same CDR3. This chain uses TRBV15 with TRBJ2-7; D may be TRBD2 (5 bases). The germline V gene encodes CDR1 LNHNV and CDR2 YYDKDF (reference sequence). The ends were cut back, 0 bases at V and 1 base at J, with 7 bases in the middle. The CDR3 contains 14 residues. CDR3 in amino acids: CATSRDEGSYEQYF. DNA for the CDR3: TGTGCCACCAGCAGAGATGAGGGATCCTACGAGCAGTACTTC. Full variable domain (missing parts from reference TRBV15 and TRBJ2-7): DAMVIQNPRYQVTQFGKPVTLSCSQTLNHNVMYWYQQKSSQAPKLLFHYYDKDFNNEADTPDNFQSRRPNTSFCFLDIRSPGLGDTAMYLCATSRDEGSYEQYFGPGTRLTVT.

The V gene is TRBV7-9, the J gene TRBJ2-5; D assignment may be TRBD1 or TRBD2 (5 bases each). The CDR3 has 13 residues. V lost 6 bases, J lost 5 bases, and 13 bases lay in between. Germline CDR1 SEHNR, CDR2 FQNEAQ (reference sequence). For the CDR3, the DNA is TGTGCCAGCAGTGGGGCCACGGGGGAGACCCAGTACTTC. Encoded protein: CASSGATGETQYF.